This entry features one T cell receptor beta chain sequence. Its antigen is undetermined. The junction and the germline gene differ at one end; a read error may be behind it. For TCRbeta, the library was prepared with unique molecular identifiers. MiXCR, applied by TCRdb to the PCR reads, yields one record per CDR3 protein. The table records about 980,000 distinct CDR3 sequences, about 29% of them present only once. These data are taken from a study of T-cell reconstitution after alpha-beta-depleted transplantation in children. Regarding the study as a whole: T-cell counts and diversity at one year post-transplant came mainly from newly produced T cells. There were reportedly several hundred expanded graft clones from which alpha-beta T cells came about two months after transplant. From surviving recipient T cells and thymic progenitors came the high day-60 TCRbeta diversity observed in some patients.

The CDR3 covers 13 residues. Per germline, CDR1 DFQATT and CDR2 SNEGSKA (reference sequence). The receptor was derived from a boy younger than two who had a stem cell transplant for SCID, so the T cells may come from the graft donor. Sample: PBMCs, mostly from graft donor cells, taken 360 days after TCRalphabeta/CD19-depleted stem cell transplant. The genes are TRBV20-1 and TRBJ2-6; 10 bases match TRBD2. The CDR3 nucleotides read TGTAGTGCAACGGGACTAGCGATCGCCGTCCTGACTTTC. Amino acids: CSATGLAIAVLTF.